This TCR beta chain is from a study of response to subunit inactivated influenza vaccine. This clonotype was counted a few times. Its antigen remains unidentified. The CDR3 has 17 residues. Per the germline V gene, CDR1 is MNHEY and CDR2 is SMNVEV (reference sequence). With V trimmed by 2 bases and J by 2 bases, 12 bases remained unmatched. General study results and limits: Authors suggested each seasonal influenza vaccination recruits few new T cells.

MiXCR was run by TCRdb on the RT-PCR reads, yielding one entry per CDR3 protein. This sample has about 520,000 distinct CDR3 sequences, with 11% found just once. The sample in question was PBMCs from blood, obtained 40 to 50 days after vaccination. The receptor was derived from a man aged 45 to 65 who received an inactivated influenza vaccine. This sequence joins TRBV27 and TRBJ2-7; 7 nucleotides match TRBD1. The chain's CDR3 is CASSLNGDRLGTYEQYF. CDR3 bases: TGTGCCAGCAGTTTAAACGGGGACAGACTGGGAACCTACGAGCAGTACTTC.